The sequence of this T cell receptor (beta chain) was determined in a study of shared clonotypes between healthy human individuals. Study as a whole: CD8 memory received one plate per donor, CD8 naive two, CD4 memory three and CD4 naive three.

As processed by the authors: Without quality scores, immunoSEQ junctional reads could not be filtered like full-length reads. Sequencing was performed with immunoSEQ multiplex PCR; in TCRdb, only in-frame clones are kept and a portion is missing. Clonal size and the V and J genes are those of that table, whereas D and trimming came from the DNA. Counted here are 2.5 million or so clones, approximately 90% occurring once; the ten biggest clones make up about 0.13%. The donors, healthy adults who were HIV-negative, had experienced no recent acute infections or vaccinations. V dropped 2 bases and J dropped 1 base, with 13 bases sitting between them. Germline assignment: CDR1 MDHEN and CDR2 SYDVKM. The CDR3 contains 16 residues.

The J gene is TRBJ2-3, the V gene TRBV28; D ambiguous. This receptor was identified in a young man in good health. Input material: naive CD4+ T cells sorted from blood. Subset defined: CD45RA+ positively selected. The CDR3 DNA follows: TGTGCCAGCAGTTTAAACGTGGGCAAGGGCACAGATACGCAGTATTTT. It encodes CASSLNVGKGTDTQYF.